The 30 T cell receptor beta chains in this list originate from one sample, sequenced in a study of blood T cell repertoires in COVID-19. The table came from immunoSEQ multiplex PCR; TCRdb's copy has only in-frame clones and leaves some out. Altogether about 42,000 clones are present, approximately 86% being singletons, with the ten largest covering about 4.9%. Sequencing was performed on peripheral blood. These receptors were obtained from a man in his fifties with active COVID-19.

V usage is TRBV9 and J usage is TRBJ1-1; weak D call: TRBD1 (5 bases). The CDR3 contains 20 residues. The V end was cut by 3 bases, the J end by 4 bases, with 31 bases between. Germline V CDR1 and CDR2: SGDLS, YYNGEE. DNA of the CDR3: TGTGCCAGCAGCGCATACCCATCCGTCGGGCTGGGCAGGGAGGGCACTGAAGCTTTCTTT. Translation gives CASSAYPSVGLGREGTEAFF.

The rearrangement joins TRBV28 to TRBJ2-2, with 9 bases aligning to TRBD1. CDR3 length: 14 residues. With 6 bases clipped from V and 5 bases from J, the junction kept 4 bases outside the gene matches. Germline CDR1 MDHEN, CDR2 SYDVKM. In DNA, the CDR3 is TGTGCCAGCAGGGGACAGGGCAGGACCGGGGAGCTGTTTTTT. Translation: CASRGQGRTGELFF. The full variable domain, its missing parts supplied by reference TRBV28 and TRBJ2-2, is DVKVTQSSRYLVKRTGEKVFLECVQDMDHENMFWYRQDPGLGLRLIYFSYDVKMKEKGDIPEGYSVSREKKERFSLILESASTNQTSMYLCASRGQGRTGELFFGEGSRLTVL.

V usage is TRBV6-5 and J usage is TRBJ2-1; 9 bases align to TRBD2. V dropped 7 bases and J dropped 3; count of bases not matched to a gene: 4. CDR3 length equals 14 residues. CDR1 MNHEY and CDR2 SVGAGI come from the germline V gene. CDR3 in amino acids: CASMRGGDYNEQFF. The CDR3 DNA follows: TGTGCCAGCATGCGGGGGGGCGACTACAATGAGCAGTTCTTC.

The gene calls are TRBV9 and TRBJ2-3; perhaps TRBD2 as D (5 bases). Germline V lookup: CDR1 SGDLS, CDR2 YYNGEE. The V and J ends lost 7 bases and 6 bases respectively, with 9 bases between them. The CDR3 is 11 amino acids. The DNA for the CDR3 is TGTGCCAGCGGACTTGGGGATACGCAGTATTTT. It is translated as CASGLGDTQYF.

The genes are TRBV6-5 and TRBJ2-7; D is possibly TRBD2 (5 bases). V was clipped by 6 bases and J by 6 bases, with 12 bases between them. Germline loops: CDR1 MNHEY, CDR2 SVGAGI. This CDR3 has 12 residues. CDR3 DNA: TGTGCCAGCAGGCCCGGGGTGGGCGAGCAGTACTTC. Amino acid sequence: CASRPGVGEQYF.

The gene calls are TRBV5-1 and TRBJ1-1, with D possibly matching TRBD1 (5 bases). CDR3 length equals 14 residues. Trimming removed 6 bases from V and 0 bases from J, with 12 bases in between. Germline V gene sequence: CDR1 SGHRS, CDR2 YFSETQ. The CDR3 coding sequence is TGCGCCAGCAACATGGGGGGGTTGAACACTGAAGCTTTCTTT. Translating it yields CASNMGGLNTEAFF.

The chain employs TRBV30 and TRBJ2-6; tentative D call: TRBD1 (5 bases). Trimming stripped 3 bases from V and 0 bases from J, with 12 bases between. CDR3 length: 16 amino acids. CDR1 is GTSNPN and CDR2 is SVGIG in the germline V gene (reference sequence). DNA for the CDR3: TGTGCCTGGAGCCCTGGACACCCCTCTGGGGCCAACGTCCTGACTTTC. Protein sequence: CAWSPGHPSGANVLTF.

The chain employs TRBV6-2 or TRBV6-3 and TRBJ2-3, with 8 bases fitting TRBD2. Unmatched junction bases numbered 8, after V lost 6 bases and J lost 0 bases. Germline CDR1 and CDR2: MNHEY and SVGEGT. The CDR3 sequence is 16 residues long. This CDR3 is CASSPTGGLSTDTQYF. The CDR3 coding sequence is TGTGCCAGCAGCCCTACGGGAGGGCTTAGCACAGATACGCAGTATTTT.

This chain links TRBV6-6 with TRBJ1-5; D is ambiguous. Trimming left V 8 bases short and J 1 base short, with 6 bases between. Germline V gene sequence: CDR1 MNHNY, CDR2 SVGAGI (reference sequence). The CDR3 has 12 residues. The CDR3 loop reads CASALSNQPQHF. The CDR3 DNA reads TGTGCCAGCGCTCTAAGCAATCAGCCCCAGCATTTT.

V gene TRBV2 combines with J gene TRBJ2-1; D remains unclear. V was trimmed by 10 bases and J by 6 bases, leaving 19 bases between them. The CDR3 runs 14 residues. Germline-derived CDR1 and CDR2 are SNHLY and FYNNEI. The CDR3 DNA reads TGTGCCACCTTAGCTAATGCTCTTGGCAATGAGCAGTTCTTC. Its translation is CATLANALGNEQFF.

This sequence joins TRBV7-3 and TRBJ2-3; a possible D gene is TRBD1 (7 bases). The CDR3 contains 12 residues. The V end lost 6 bases, the J end lost 11 bases, and 15 bases lay between the germline ends. The germline V gene encodes CDR1 SGHTA and CDR2 FQGTGA. The CDR3 loop reads CASSIQGGRQYF. CDR3 nucleotides: TGTGCCAGCAGTATTCAGGGGGGCCGGCAGTATTTT.

This sequence joins TRBV4-2 and TRBJ1-1; no clear D. From germline, CDR1 is LGHNA and CDR2 YNFKEQ. Trimming cost V 0 bases and J 1 base, with 9 bases left between them. The CDR3 is 15 residues long. The CDR3 DNA sequence: TGTGCCAGCAGCCAAGAAGAGGGAGGGAACACTGAAGCTTTCTTT. Translated: CASSQEEGGNTEAFF.

As concerns this clone: This may be a read error: a much more frequent sequence differs by one nucleotide. At the DNA level, this CDR3 is encoded by other sequences in the same sample as well. V is TRBV7-3 and J is TRBJ2-3; 7 nucleotides match TRBD1. J lost 1 base, V lost 4 bases, and 5 bases had no gene match. CDR1 and CDR2 (germline): SGHTA, FQGTGA. The CDR3 spans 15 residues. The CDR3 sequence: CASSSTGVGTDTQYF. The CDR3 DNA reads TGTGCCAGCAGCTCAACAGGGGTAGGCACAGATACGCAGTATTTT.

The chain uses TRBV27 and TRBJ1-6, with D hard to call. V shed 2 bases and J shed 6 bases, with 14 bases lying between them. Germline V CDR1 and CDR2: MNHEY, SMNVEV (reference sequence). The CDR3 is 16 amino acids. As DNA, the CDR3 is TGTGCCAGCAGTTTAGAGGGCCGTAGACTTAATTCACCCCTCCACTTT. Amino acids: CASSLEGRRLNSPLHF.

This chain connects TRBV5-1 to TRBJ2-7; possibly TRBD2 for D (6 bases). V was shortened by 0 bases and J by 3 bases, with 16 bases between the two germline ends. Germline V CDR1 and CDR2: SGHRS, YFSETQ. This CDR3 spans 16 amino acids. The CDR3 is CASSLALGGVDYEQYF. DNA of the CDR3: TGCGCCAGCAGCTTGGCCTTAGGCGGGGTGGACTACGAGCAGTACTTC.

The rearrangement uses TRBV3-1 (or the pseudogene TRBV3-2) and TRBJ2-3, with 8 positions matching TRBD2. V lost 1 base, J lost 8 bases, and 11 bases stayed unmatched. The CDR3 loop spans 16 amino acids. Germline CDR1 LGHDT, CDR2 YNNKEL (reference sequence). The CDR3, as DNA: TGTGCCAGCAGCCAAGCGGCGGGGGGCCGAATGGGTACGCAGTATTTT. The encoded protein is CASSQAAGGRMGTQYF.

This clone was recorded once. The chain employs TRBV4-2 and TRBJ1-5, with 8 bases fitting TRBD1. Germline CDR1 LGHNA, CDR2 YNFKEQ. V lost 5 bases and J lost 4; bases outside the gene matches: 4. The CDR3 has 14 amino acids. CDR3 sequence: CASSATGGNQPQHF. CDR3 bases: TGTGCCAGCAGCGCAACAGGGGGGAATCAGCCCCAGCATTTT.

The chain recombines TRBV10-3 with TRBJ2-7; D is perhaps TRBD2 (6 bases). Per germline, CDR1 ENHRY and CDR2 SYGVKD. The CDR3 runs 14 residues. Trimming removed 7 bases from V and 0 bases from J, with 13 bases in between. This chain's CDR3 is CAIKGGAGSYEQYF. As DNA, the CDR3 is TGTGCCATCAAAGGCGGGGCCGGCTCCTACGAGCAGTACTTC.

This sequence joins TRBV7-9 and TRBJ1-1; the match to TRBD1 covers 10 bases. Trimming took 6 bases from V and 10 from J; bases not matched to a gene: 5. This CDR3 has 12 amino acids. The germline V gene has CDR1 SEHNR and CDR2 FQNEAQ (reference sequence). CDR3 DNA: TGTGCCAGCAGATTGGACAGGGGGGCAGCTTTCTTT. Amino acid sequence: CASRLDRGAAFF.

The chain recombines TRBV12-3 or TRBV12-4 with TRBJ1-1; possibly TRBD1 for D (5 bases). The CDR3 has 13 residues. Trimming shortened V by 6 bases and J by 3 bases, and 11 bases separated the two germline ends. In DNA form, the CDR3 reads TGTGCCAGCAGCCCGGGGGGGGACACTGAAGCTTTCTTT. It encodes CASSPGGDTEAFF.

This clone has a single count. The gene calls are TRBV4-2 and TRBJ2-6; D is uncertain. The V end was cut by 0 bases, the J end by 0 bases, with 6 bases between. Germline loops: CDR1 LGHNA, CDR2 YNFKEQ. CDR3 length: 16 amino acids. The CDR3 DNA reads TGTGCCAGCAGCCAAGAGGAGAGCTCTGGGGCCAACGTCCTGACTTTC. Protein sequence: CASSQEESSGANVLTF.

The chain has TRBV19 and TRBJ2-6; possible D gene TRBD1, 5 bases. Germline values: CDR1 LNHDA, CDR2 SQIVND (reference sequence). CDR3 length: 16 residues. Trimming took off 8 bases at V and 0 bases at J, with 14 bases between the two ends. CDR3 region: CASGLQGSSGANVLTF. CDR3 nucleotides: TGTGCCAGTGGGCTCCAGGGCAGCTCTGGGGCCAACGTCCTGACTTTC.

The chain recombines TRBV7-2 with TRBJ1-1; D perhaps matches TRBD1 (6 bases). This CDR3 has 15 amino acids. Deletions cut 0 bases from V and 1 base from J, with 9 bases between. The germline gives CDR1 SGHTA, CDR2 FQGNSA. CDR3 in amino acids: CASSLADRKNTEAFF. For the CDR3, the DNA is TGTGCCAGCAGCTTAGCGGACAGAAAGAACACTGAAGCTTTCTTT.

This clone was recorded only once. The CDR3 is CASSLGAGDTEAFF. The CDR3 region has the DNA TGTGCCAGCAGTTTAGGTGCAGGGGACACTGAAGCTTTCTTT. This chain uses TRBV28 with TRBJ1-1, with D possibly being TRBD1 (6 bases). Germline CDR1 reads MDHEN; CDR2 reads SYDVKM. The CDR3 consists of 14 residues. Between the trimmed V and J ends, which lost 2 bases and 3 bases, there was a span of 10 bases.

The chain combines TRBV19 with TRBJ2-1; 12 bases match TRBD2. This CDR3 region has 15 residues. Trimming took 6 bases from V and 7 from J; bases not matched to a gene: 7. CDR1 and CDR2 (germline): LNHDA, SQIVND (reference sequence). The CDR3 bases are TGTGCCAGTAGCAGACTAGCGGGAGTTGCAAATGAGCAGTTCTTC. Translated: CASSRLAGVANEQFF. The full variable domain, in which reference TRBV19 and TRBJ2-1 provide the parts outside the CDR3, is DGGITQSPKYLFRKEGQNVTLSCEQNLNHDAMYWYRQDPGQGLRLIYYSQIVNDFQKGDIAEGYSVSREKKESFPLTVTSAQKNPTAFYLCASSRLAGVANEQFFGPGTRLTVL.

The CDR3 coding sequence is TGTGCCAGCAGTTACTCGGCAGGGTCCTATCAGCCCCAGCATTTT. Protein sequence: CASSYSAGSYQPQHF. This chain connects TRBV6-2 or TRBV6-3 to TRBJ1-5; D is perhaps TRBD1 (5 bases). Trimming took 0 bases from V and 5 from J, leaving 11 bases between them. Germline lookup yields CDR1 MNHEY and CDR2 SVGEGT. The CDR3 totals 15 residues.

The genes are TRBV28 and TRBJ2-3, with 10 bases identical to TRBD2. Germline V CDR1 and CDR2: MDHEN, SYDVKM. The CDR3 is 16 residues long. The trim removed 8 bases at V and 4 bases at J, leaving 12 bases unmatched. CDR3 nucleotides: TGTGCCAGCCCACCTAGCGGGAGCGGTGAGGCAGATACGCAGTATTTT. Translated, it gives CASPPSGSGEADTQYF.

The rearrangement links TRBV27 to TRBJ1-2; D possibly corresponds to TRBD1 (6 bases). The CDR3 sequence is 17 residues long. Per the germline V gene, CDR1 is MNHEY and CDR2 is SMNVEV (reference sequence). Trimming took 0 bases from V and 3 from J, leaving 17 bases between them. The CDR3 spells CASSLSFGGRIDYGYTF. The DNA for the CDR3 is TGTGCCAGCAGTTTATCATTCGGGGGGCGGATCGACTATGGCTACACCTTC.

This rearrangement joins TRBV14 to TRBJ2-7; D is uncertain. CDR1 SGHDN and CDR2 FVKESK come from the germline V gene. This CDR3 region has 13 residues. Deletions cut 4 bases from V and 4 bases from J, with 11 bases between. CDR3 residues: CASSLGLHYEQYF. The CDR3 DNA is TGTGCCAGCAGCCTTGGGCTACATTACGAGCAGTACTTC.

The chain uses TRBV9 and TRBJ2-3; 10 bases are a match to TRBD2. J lost 5 bases, V lost 4 bases, and 10 bases had no gene match. CDR1 SGDLS and CDR2 YYNGEE come from the germline V gene. This CDR3 is 16 amino acids long. In DNA, the CDR3 is TGTGCCAGCAGCAGCGGGAGGGGCTTTGTGGGAGATACGCAGTATTTT. Translated, it gives CASSSGRGFVGDTQYF.